The next 9 T cell receptor beta chains were all read from a single sample in a study of blood T cell repertoires in COVID-19. Using immunoSEQ multiplex PCR, the repertoire was profiled, and TCRdb retains in-frame clones only, with some absent. The sample includes over 200,000 clones, around 88% seen only once; the top ten take approximately 5.9%. The specimen was peripheral blood. All receptors derive from a man older than 75 with acute or convalescent COVID-19.

V is TRBV24-1 and J is TRBJ2-7; D gene ambiguous. The ends were cut back, 4 bases at V and 4 bases at J, with 16 bases in the middle. CDR3 size: 15 residues. Germline values: CDR1 KGHDR, CDR2 SFDVKD. The CDR3 DNA follows: TGTGCCACCAGTGAGGAGCTGGTCCTACTATACGAGCAGTACTTC. It encodes CATSEELVLLYEQYF.

This clone was picked up one time. This chain links TRBV5-1 with TRBJ1-1; 8 bases agree with TRBD1. Germline values: CDR1 SGHRS, CDR2 YFSETQ. The CDR3 length is 14 residues. V lost 0 bases to trimming and J lost 4 bases; unmatched junction nucleotides: 2. The CDR3 bases are TGCGCCAGCAGCTTGGCGGACAGGGTCACTGAAGCTTTCTTT. It encodes CASSLADRVTEAFF.

The rearrangement uses TRBV6-5 and TRBJ2-7; D might be TRBD1 (6 bases). Looked up from germline, CDR1 is MNHEY and CDR2 is SVGAGI. V shed 8 bases and J shed 2 bases, with 19 bases lying between them. This CDR3 comprises 15 residues. DNA of the CDR3: TGTGCCAGCGGAAGTGGAGACAGGACGACCTACGAGCAGTACTTC. This gives the protein CASGSGDRTTYEQYF.

This chain joins TRBV6-5 and TRBJ2-5; TRBD1 matches at 7 bases. CDR1 is MNHEY, CDR2 SVGAGI, per germline. This CDR3 contains 14 residues. The junction had 8 bases not matched to a gene; V was cut back by 8 bases and J by 2 bases. The CDR3 loop is CASQRGQRQETQYF. CDR3 in DNA: TGTGCCAGCCAAAGGGGACAGCGACAAGAGACCCAGTACTTC.

The table lists this clone with a few counts. V and J are TRBV10-3 and TRBJ1-5; perhaps TRBD1 as D (6 bases). The CDR3 is 17 residues long. The V end lost 0 bases, the J end lost 0 bases, and 12 bases lay between the germline ends. Germline loops: CDR1 ENHRY, CDR2 SYGVKD. Written as DNA, the CDR3 is TGTGCCATCAGTGAGTCGGGGGGGGGCCTTAGCAATCAGCCCCAGCATTTT. The encoded protein is CAISESGGGLSNQPQHF.

The chain combines TRBV5-6 with TRBJ2-6; weak D call: TRBD1 (6 bases). V gave up 0 bases and J gave up 4 bases, with 17 bases separating them. Germline CDR1 SGHDT, CDR2 YYEEEE. The length of the CDR3 is 18 residues. CDR3 nucleotides: TGTGCCAGCAGCTTGGTTAACAGGGACCCGGAGGGGGCCAACGTCCTGACTTTC. It translates to CASSLVNRDPEGANVLTF.

The CDR3 protein is CASSDDLHRQLSYNEQFF. The CDR3 nucleotides are TGTGCCAGCAGTGACGACCTGCATCGACAGCTATCCTACAATGAGCAGTTCTTC. V gene TRBV25-1 combines with J gene TRBJ2-1; possible D gene TRBD1, 5 bases. The CDR3 spans 18 residues. Looked up from germline, CDR1 is MGHDK and CDR2 is SYGVNS. Trimming left V 3 bases short and J 1 base short, with 19 bases between.

CDR3 sequence (DNA): TGTGCCAGCAGCGTAGGGGCCAGGTCTGGAAACACCATATATTTT. This encodes CASSVGARSGNTIYF. The V gene is TRBV9, the J gene TRBJ1-3; the D is unclear. This CDR3 has 15 residues. V was cut by 0 bases and J by 1 base, with 8 bases left in between. Germline V lookup: CDR1 SGDLS, CDR2 YYNGEE.

This chain uses TRBV2 with TRBJ2-3; perhaps TRBD1 as D (6 bases). V shed 4 bases and J shed 1 base, with 9 bases lying between them. In germline, CDR1 is SNHLY, CDR2 FYNNEI. This CDR3 comprises 14 residues. CDR3 DNA sequence: TGTGCCAGCAGTGGCAGGGGCCGCACAGATACGCAGTATTTT. Its translation is CASSGRGRTDTQYF.